The 20 T cell receptor beta chains in this list originate from one sample, sequenced in a study of cytomegalovirus exposure and HLA in healthy donors. The PCR had 60 Vbeta and 13 Jbeta primers. Using immunoSEQ multiplex PCR, the repertoire was profiled, and TCRdb retains in-frame clones only, with some absent. The repertoire holds some 110,000 clones, 75% to 80% seen once, with approximately 5% in the top ten. The sequencing sample was made of PBMCs. The receptors were sampled from a man in his sixties in good health and CMV-seropositive.

V gene TRBV28 combines with J gene TRBJ1-2; D remains ambiguous. Trimming stripped 4 bases from V and 1 base from J, with 10 bases between. CDR3 length: 14 residues. Per the germline V gene, CDR1 is MDHEN and CDR2 is SYDVKM. In nucleotides, the CDR3 is TGTGCCAGCAGTTCCATCGAGCTTAACTATGGCTACACCTTC. Translation gives CASSSIELNYGYTF.

This clone appeared a single time. The chain combines TRBV6-5 with TRBJ2-7; weak D call: TRBD2 (6 bases). Germline V gives CDR1 MNHEY, CDR2 SVGAGI. CDR3 size: 16 residues. V was pared by 0 bases and J by 3 bases, with 15 bases between. CDR3 DNA sequence: TGTGCCAGCAGTTACTCGACGGGGAGGTGGATCTACGAGCAGTACTTC. It codes for CASSYSTGRWIYEQYF.

The genes are TRBV18 and TRBJ1-1; a weak D match, TRBD1 (5 bases). Germline V lookup: CDR1 KGHSH, CDR2 LQKENI. There are 14 residues in the CDR3. Trimming stripped 2 bases from V and 4 bases from J, with 11 bases between. This chain's CDR3 is CASSPVSGGTEAFF. The DNA of the CDR3 is TGTGCCAGCTCACCAGTGTCCGGGGGCACTGAAGCTTTCTTT.

This clone was recorded a few times. This chain links TRBV5-1 with TRBJ2-1, with TRBD2 identical over 13 bases. The V gene's germline CDR1 is SGHRS and CDR2 YFSETQ. Losses at the gene ends were 4 bases for V and 4 bases for J; bases not matched to a gene: 5. The CDR3 length is 16 residues. The CDR3 sequence: CASSDGLAGAYNEQFF. The CDR3, as DNA: TGCGCCAGCAGCGACGGACTAGCGGGGGCATACAATGAGCAGTTCTTC.

In the case of this clone: The junction differs from germline at one of its ends, possibly a read error. The CDR3 nucleotides are TGTGCCAGCAGTTCCCCGGGACTAGCTCGGAATTTT. It codes for CASSSPGLARNF. This chain connects TRBV6-5 to TRBJ2-3; TRBD2 agrees at 9 bases. Germline loops: CDR1 MNHEY, CDR2 SVGAGI. The CDR3 loop spans 12 amino acids.

The chain is built from TRBV11-3 and TRBJ2-3, with a tentative D call TRBD1 (6 bases). V lost 5 bases, J lost 2 bases, and 14 bases lay in between. The germline gives CDR1 SGHNT, CDR2 YENEEA. CDR3 length: 15 amino acids. CDR3 loop: CASSPSTGNTDTQYF. The CDR3 DNA sequence: TGTGCCAGCAGCCCCTCGACAGGAAACACAGATACGCAGTATTTT.

The chain joins TRBV7-2 to TRBJ2-4; 8 bases match TRBD1. There are 14 residues in the CDR3. Per the germline V gene, CDR1 is SGHTA and CDR2 is FQGNSA. Losses at the gene ends were 3 bases for V and 8 bases for J; bases not matched to a gene: 6. CDR3 in amino acids: CASSLTGDVDIQYF. The DNA for the CDR3 is TGTGCCAGCAGCTTGACAGGGGATGTGGACATTCAGTACTTC.

In nucleotides, the CDR3 is TGCGCCAGCTCGGTGTACTCTGGAAACACCATATATTTT. It is translated as CASSVYSGNTIYF. The chain is built from TRBV5-1 and TRBJ1-3; D unresolved. Germline V CDR1 and CDR2: SGHRS, YFSETQ. There are 13 residues in the CDR3. V lost 7 bases, J lost 0 bases, and 8 bases lay in between. Combining the CDR3 with reference TRBV5-1 and TRBJ1-3 gives the whole variable domain KAGVTQTPRYLIKTRGQQVTLSCSPISGHRSVSWYQQTPGQGLQFLFEYFSETQRNKGNFPGRFSGRQFSNSRSEMNVSTLELGDSALYLCASSVYSGNTIYFGEGSWLTVV.

In nucleotides, the CDR3 is TGCGCCAGCAGGGTGGACCTAGCCAACTATGGCTACACCTTC. Its translation is CASRVDLANYGYTF. V is TRBV5-1 and J is TRBJ1-2, with unresolved D. The V gene lost 5 bases and the J gene lost 2 bases, with 13 bases spanning the gap. Germline V lookup: CDR1 SGHRS, CDR2 YFSETQ. The CDR3 sequence is 14 residues long.

This chain connects TRBV7-9 to TRBJ1-3; D call uncertain. This CDR3 spans 15 amino acids. V dropped 5 bases and J dropped 0 bases, with 11 bases sitting between them. Germline V lookup: CDR1 SEHNR, CDR2 FQNEAQ (reference sequence). The CDR3 DNA sequence: TGTGCCAGCAGCCCGGAGACGTTCTCTGGAAACACCATATATTTT. Translated: CASSPETFSGNTIYF.

This chain links TRBV6-5 with TRBJ2-3, with no clear D. The germline V gene has CDR1 MNHEY and CDR2 SVGAGI. Trimming pared 2 bases from V and 0 bases from J, leaving 6 bases between. The CDR3 contains 14 residues. CDR3 sequence: CASSYGASTDTQYF. In nucleotides, the CDR3 is TGTGCCAGCAGTTACGGAGCCAGCACAGATACGCAGTATTTT.

This clone was counted only a few times. J is TRBJ1-1 and V is TRBV10-3; maybe TRBD1 (6 bases). Deletions cut 11 bases from V and 11 bases from J, with 21 bases between. CDR3 length: 12 amino acids. The germline V gene has CDR1 ENHRY and CDR2 SYGVKD. CDR3 DNA: TGTGCCGCCTCCACCCCGGGACAAGCGGCTTTCTTT. Residues: CAASTPGQAAFF.

The sample holds a few counts of this clone. This sequence joins TRBV7-6 and TRBJ1-1; a possible D gene is TRBD1 (5 bases). Germline CDR1 and CDR2: SGHVS and FNYEAQ. V was shortened by 5 bases and J by 5 bases, with 15 bases between the two germline ends. The CDR3 covers 14 residues. The CDR3 nucleotides read TGTGCCAGCAGCCTAACGGAGGGGTGGACTGAAGCTTTCTTT. As protein: CASSLTEGWTEAFF. Combining the CDR3 with reference TRBV7-6 and TRBJ1-1 gives the whole variable domain GAGVSQSPRYKVTKRGQDVALRCDPISGHVSLYWYRQALGQGPEFLTYFNYEAQQDKSGLPNDRFSAERPEGSISTLTIQRTEQRDSAMYRCASSLTEGWTEAFFGQGTRLTVV.

This clone was seen a single time. This chain uses TRBV12-5 with TRBJ2-3, with 13 bases lining up with TRBD2. V lost 4 bases to trimming and J lost 6 bases; unmatched junction nucleotides: 4. The CDR3 covers 15 residues. Germline V lookup: CDR1 LGHNT, CDR2 FRNRAP. The CDR3 DNA follows: TGTGCTAGTGGTTCCCGACTAGCGGGGGGCGATACGCAGTATTTT. It codes for CASGSRLAGGDTQYF.

This clone was observed a few times. The chain is built from TRBV27 and TRBJ1-5; D is undetermined. Trimming left V 5 bases short and J 8 bases short, with 10 bases between. The CDR3 is 12 amino acids. The germline gives CDR1 MNHEY, CDR2 SMNVEV (reference sequence). CDR3: CASSSGPEPQHF. The CDR3 bases are TGTGCCAGCAGTAGCGGGCCGGAGCCCCAGCATTTT.

This clone was seen only once. The chain uses TRBV7-2 and TRBJ1-6, with TRBD1 matching 7 bases. This CDR3 has 14 amino acids. Looked up from germline, CDR1 is SGHTA and CDR2 is FQGNSA. Germline trimming cut 4 bases from V and 7 bases from J; bases unmatched to any gene: 4. The CDR3 coding sequence is TGTGCCAGCAGCTCAACACAGGGGAATTCACCCCTCCACTTT. Its translation: CASSSTQGNSPLHF.

This sequence joins TRBV6-5 and TRBJ1-6, with 7 nucleotides matching TRBD1. V shed 0 bases and J 7 bases; nucleotides not matched to a gene: 6. The CDR3 runs 16 residues. Germline assignment: CDR1 MNHEY and CDR2 SVGAGI. The CDR3: CASSYSDTGANSPLHF. The CDR3 bases are TGTGCCAGCAGTTACTCGGACACAGGGGCGAATTCACCCCTCCACTTT.

V usage is TRBV10-3 and J usage is TRBJ2-7; D possibly corresponds to TRBD1 (5 bases). CDR1 and CDR2 (germline): ENHRY, SYGVKD. Trimming shortened V by 3 bases and J by 3 bases, and 12 bases separated the two germline ends. The CDR3 is made up of 14 amino acids. CDR3 residues: CAISDQGFGYEQYF. DNA of the CDR3: TGTGCCATCAGTGACCAGGGCTTCGGCTACGAGCAGTACTTC.

The chain employs TRBV7-6 and TRBJ2-3; TRBD1 is a possible D gene (7 bases). Trimming left V 4 bases short and J 0 bases short, with 11 bases between. Germline lookup yields CDR1 SGHVS and CDR2 FNYEAQ. This CDR3 spans 15 amino acids. The CDR3, as DNA: TGTGCCAGCAGCTATTCAGGGGGGAGCACAGATACGCAGTATTTT. This gives the protein CASSYSGGSTDTQYF. The full variable domain, completed using reference TRBV7-6 and TRBJ2-3, is GAGVSQSPRYKVTKRGQDVALRCDPISGHVSLYWYRQALGQGPEFLTYFNYEAQQDKSGLPNDRFSAERPEGSISTLTIQRTEQRDSAMYRCASSYSGGSTDTQYFGPGTRLTVL.

The chain is built from TRBV5-4 and TRBJ2-3; 11 bases line up with TRBD2. The CDR3 sequence is 14 residues long. J lost 6 bases, V lost 0 bases, and 0 bases had no gene match. CDR1 is SGHNT and CDR2 is YYREEE in the germline V gene (reference sequence). The CDR3 sequence is CASSLASGGDTQYF. CDR3 sequence (DNA): TGTGCCAGCAGCTTGGCTAGCGGGGGGGATACGCAGTATTTT.